Presented here are 10 T cell receptor beta chains from one specimen sequenced in a study of T cells in Graves' hyperthyroidism and ophthalmopathy. It was RNA transcripts that yielded the amplified TCR beta CDR3 regions. Initially, a first-round RT-PCR of the TCR CDR3 employed the HTBI primer set. TCRdb called the multiplex PCR reads again in MiXCR, with one record for every CDR3 protein. The data contain about 270,000 distinct CDR3 sequences, around 22% of them singletons. The sample was blood. The receptors were sampled from a man aged 25 to 40 with Graves' ophthalmopathy.

This clonotype was recorded many times. The gene calls are TRBV20-1 and TRBJ2-7, with 12 bases fitting TRBD1. CDR1 and CDR2 (germline): DFQATT, SNEGSKA (reference sequence). The trim removed 7 bases at V and 7 bases at J, leaving 8 bases unmatched. The CDR3 runs to 13 residues. The CDR3 loop is CSVKGQGAGEQYF. CDR3 DNA sequence: TGCAGTGTTAAGGGACAGGGGGCCGGTGAGCAGTACTTC.

This CDR3 is CSADGTYTEAFF. The CDR3 DNA is TGCAGCGCCGATGGGACCTACACTGAAGCTTTCTTT. The rearrangement links TRBV29-1 to TRBJ1-1, with D possibly being TRBD1 (5 bases). Germline V gives CDR1 SQVTM, CDR2 ANQGSEA. The CDR3 extends over 12 amino acids. V was cut by 7 bases and J by 3 bases, with 12 bases left in between.

The chain links TRBV4-1 to TRBJ1-2; D not resolved. Germline CDR1 and CDR2: MGHRA and YSYEKL. The CDR3 consists of 13 residues. The V end was cut by 0 bases, the J end by 4 bases, with 6 bases between. The CDR3 sequence: CASSQDRGYGYTF. CDR3 sequence (DNA): TGCGCCAGCAGCCAAGATCGAGGCTATGGCTACACCTTC.

Many counts were recorded for this clonotype. In DNA form, the CDR3 reads TGTGCCAGCAATGGGAGGGGTTGGGACACTGAAGCTTTCTTT. Translating gives CASNGRGWDTEAFF. The chain joins TRBV2 to TRBJ1-1; weak D call: TRBD1 (5 bases). From germline, CDR1 is SNHLY and CDR2 FYNNEI. Trimming cost V 7 bases and J 3 bases, with 15 bases left between them. There are 14 residues in the CDR3.

Turning to this clonotype: It may be a read error: a sequence one base away is much more abundant. The chain employs TRBV19 and TRBJ2-1; maybe TRBD1 (7 bases). Gene TRBJ2-7 matches the end of the DNA better, so the J call may be wrong. The CDR3 is 15 amino acids. Looked up from germline, CDR1 is LNHDA and CDR2 is SQIVND (reference sequence). For the CDR3, the DNA is TGTGCCAGTAGTGAAGTCAGGGGGGAGTACAATGAGCAGTACTTC. This sequence encodes CASSEVRGEYNEQYF.

The chain is built from TRBV10-2 and TRBJ2-5; D possibly corresponds to TRBD2 (6 bases). Looked up from germline, CDR1 is WSHSY and CDR2 is SAAADI. The CDR3 has 16 residues. The V end was cut by 10 bases, the J end by 1 base, with 22 bases between. The CDR3 sequence is CATSSAGTGSQETQYF. The CDR3 DNA sequence: TGCGCCACCTCCTCCGCGGGGACGGGCAGCCAAGAGACCCAGTACTTC.

This clonotype has ten or more counts. The CDR3 region has the DNA TGTGCCAGCTCACCGCAGGTTATCACTCAGCCCCAGCATTTT. Protein product: CASSPQVITQPQHF. This chain joins TRBV18 and TRBJ1-5; D is ambiguous. Germline V gives CDR1 KGHSH, CDR2 LQKENI. The V end lost 3 bases, the J end lost 6 bases, and 12 bases lay between the germline ends. The CDR3 sequence is 14 residues long.

This clonotype was counted a few times. Because the CDR3 is missing its conserved closing phenylalanine or tryptophan, this is likely a read error. The CDR3 spells CAWGWGDSPLHV. The CDR3 bases are TGTGCCTGGGGATGGGGGGATTCACCCCTCCACGTT. This chain joins TRBV30 and TRBJ1-6, with D maybe TRBD1 (5 bases). Trimming stripped 5 bases from V and 8 bases from J, with 10 bases between. Per the germline V gene, CDR1 is GTSNPN and CDR2 is SVGIG (reference sequence). The CDR3 has 12 amino acids.

DNA for the CDR3: TGTGCCAGCAGTGAATTTCACCCAACCCAAGAGACCCAGTACTTC. Protein sequence: CASSEFHPTQETQYF. The V and J genes are TRBV2 and TRBJ2-5; unclear D gene. V gave up 2 bases and J gave up 1 base, with 11 bases separating them. This CDR3 spans 15 amino acids. Germline V gene data show CDR1 as SNHLY and CDR2 as FYNNEI.

This clonotype has only a few counts. This rearrangement joins TRBV9 to TRBJ2-1, with no clear D. CDR3 length: 13 amino acids. V was pared by 7 bases and J by 3 bases, with 11 bases between. Germline CDR1 and CDR2: SGDLS and YYNGEE. The CDR3 nucleotides are TGTGCCAGCGCTACGGGTAGCTACAATGAGCAGTTCTTC. Translated, it gives CASATGSYNEQFF.